The 17 T cell receptor beta chains listed next were all sequenced from one sample in a study of vaccination and CD4 T cells after COVID-19. No cognate antigen is known for these TCRs. At the Johns Hopkins FTIC core, DNA taken from cultured CD4+ T cells was sequenced by way of the Oncomine TCR Beta short-read assay. TCRdb called the PCR reads again in MiXCR, with one record for every CDR3 protein. The sample includes 20,000 or so distinct CDR3 sequences, around two fifths of them seen just once. Time point in this sample: late sampling 161 to 241 days after vaccination in three convalescent patients. As for treatment: approximately nine-day PBMC culture with coronavirus spike peptide pools or control peptides (ViraFEST assay). Material: CD4+ T cells from blood, cultured in vitro, obtained about 7 months after SARS-CoV-2 vaccination. The receptors stem from a human donor who had recovered from COVID-19.

This clonotype occurred a few times. The rearrangement joins TRBV15 to TRBJ2-1; 11 bases map to TRBD2. Per germline, CDR1 LNHNV and CDR2 YYDKDF (reference sequence). CDR3 length: 17 amino acids. J lost 7 bases, V lost 5 bases, and 13 bases had no gene match. The CDR3 sequence: CATSSEAGLAVLNEQFF. The DNA for the CDR3 is TGTGCCACCAGCTCTGAGGCGGGACTAGCGGTCTTGAATGAGCAGTTCTTC.

The CDR3 loop is CASSPRGERPAQFF. In DNA form, the CDR3 reads TGTGCCAGCAGCCCTCGAGGAGAGCGCCCGGCGCAGTTCTTC. The J gene is TRBJ2-1, the V gene TRBV7-6; no clear D. V lost 5 bases, J lost 12 bases, and 20 bases lay in between. The CDR3 totals 14 residues. Per the germline V gene, CDR1 is SGHVS and CDR2 is FNYEAQ.

A few counts support this clonotype. The rearrangement uses TRBV20-1 and TRBJ1-5; no firm D call. Per the germline V gene, CDR1 is DFQATT and CDR2 is SNEGSKA (reference sequence). Between the trimmed V and J ends, which lost 0 bases and 7 bases, there was a span of 16 bases. The CDR3 is made up of 15 amino acids. The CDR3 coding sequence is TGCAGTGCTAGAGATCGAGACATGGATCTCCAGCCCCAGCATTTT. This gives the protein CSARDRDMDLQPQHF.

V and J are TRBV20-1 and TRBJ2-7; D not certain. Germline CDR1 and CDR2: DFQATT and SNEGSKA (reference sequence). The CDR3 is 13 amino acids. The V gene lost 6 bases and the J gene lost 0 bases, with 12 bases spanning the gap. The CDR3 nucleotides read TGCAGTGCCATAGAGACTGTCTCCTACGAGCAGTACTTC. Translating gives CSAIETVSYEQYF.

The gene calls are TRBV20-1 and TRBJ2-7, with 12 bases matching TRBD2. This CDR3 is 14 amino acids long. Germline V gene data show CDR1 as DFQATT and CDR2 as SNEGSKA (reference sequence). V lost 4 bases, J lost 3 bases, and 4 bases stayed unmatched. Written as DNA, the CDR3 is TGCAGTGCTACCCAGACTAGCGGGAGCTACGAGCAGTACTTC. This sequence encodes CSATQTSGSYEQYF.

The chain joins TRBV28 to TRBJ2-1, with D possibly TRBD1 on 5 matching bases. The CDR3 has 12 residues. V lost 8 bases and J 6 bases, leaving 11 bases between the germline ends. Germline-derived CDR1 and CDR2 are MDHEN and SYDVKM. CDR3 sequence (DNA): TGTGCCAGCGGCTCAGGGATCAATGAGCAGTTCTTC. Translation: CASGSGINEQFF.

This clonotype occurred a few times. The V gene is TRBV20-1, the J gene TRBJ2-5; D remains ambiguous. CDR1 and CDR2 from the germline V gene are DFQATT and SNEGSKA (reference sequence). The V end lost 1 base, the J end lost 4 bases, and 16 bases lay between the germline ends. The CDR3 has 15 residues. CDR3 in amino acids: CSARAPAGSSETQYF. The CDR3 coding sequence is TGCAGTGCTAGAGCTCCCGCTGGTAGCTCAGAGACCCAGTACTTC.

The chain couples TRBV6-1 to TRBJ2-3, with 10 bases identical to TRBD2. Trimming removed 6 bases from V and 4 bases from J; junction bases left unmatched: 7. The CDR3 consists of 15 residues. Germline V gene sequence: CDR1 MNHNS, CDR2 SASEGT. CDR3: CASRASGSRADTQYF. The CDR3 region has the DNA TGTGCCAGCAGGGCTAGCGGGAGTAGGGCAGATACGCAGTATTTT.

The count of this clonotype is one. This chain joins TRBV24-1 and TRBJ2-7, with no clear D. V lost 9 bases to trimming and J lost 7 bases, with 6 bases between them. This CDR3 is built from 9 residues. Germline V gene data show CDR1 as KGHDR and CDR2 as SFDVKD. The CDR3 reads CATPREQYF. The CDR3 DNA reads TGTGCCACCCCGAGAGAGCAGTACTTC.

A few counts support this clonotype. The chain uses TRBV7-9 and TRBJ2-2; no clear D. Germline V gives CDR1 SEHNR, CDR2 FQNEAQ (reference sequence). The CDR3 is 15 residues long. Trimming took off 2 bases at V and 5 bases at J, with 12 bases between the two ends. The CDR3 coding sequence is TGTGCCAGCAGCTTACCTACCCTTGGGACCGGGGAGCTGTTTTTT. This translates into CASSLPTLGTGELFF.

This sequence joins TRBV20-1 and TRBJ2-1, with 10 nucleotides matching TRBD2. Germline V gene sequence: CDR1 DFQATT, CDR2 SNEGSKA (reference sequence). Trimming at V came to 4 bases and at J to 10 bases, leaving 13 bases not matched to a gene. The CDR3 sequence is 15 residues long. CDR3 sequence (DNA): TGCAGTGCTACGGGTTCCCTAGCGGGAGCCCCGGAGCAGTTCTTC. Residues: CSATGSLAGAPEQFF.

This clonotype was recorded a few times. V and J are TRBV20-1 and TRBJ2-2, with D possibly being TRBD2 (5 bases). V was pared by 3 bases and J by 6 bases, with 5 bases between. Germline CDR1 and CDR2: DFQATT and SNEGSKA (reference sequence). The CDR3 has 11 amino acids. The CDR3 DNA is TGCAGTGCTAGCGGGGCCGGGGAGCTGTTTTTT. Its protein product is CSASGAGELFF.

CDR3: CASRSLREVTDTQYF. CDR3 bases: TGTGCCAGCAGGTCGTTGCGGGAGGTAACAGATACGCAGTATTTT. The chain couples TRBV27 to TRBJ2-3; 8 bases align to TRBD2. Germline-derived CDR1 and CDR2 are MNHEY and SMNVEV (reference sequence). This CDR3 is 15 amino acids long. V lost 6 bases to trimming and J lost 3 bases; unmatched junction nucleotides: 8.

This clonotype was counted only a few times. The gene calls are TRBV20-1 and TRBJ2-1, with 12 bases aligning to TRBD2. CDR1 is DFQATT and CDR2 is SNEGSKA in the germline V gene (reference sequence). J gave up 8 bases and V 6 bases, and 5 bases lay outside the gene matches. This CDR3 contains 13 residues. The CDR3, as DNA: TGCAGTGCCACGACTAGCGGGAGCCATGAGCAGTTCTTC. This codes for CSATTSGSHEQFF.

This clonotype came up a few times. This chain uses TRBV7-6 with TRBJ2-3, with TRBD1 matching over 8 bases. Germline values: CDR1 SGHVS, CDR2 FNYEAQ. The length of the CDR3 is 15 residues. The ends lost 2 bases at V and 2 bases at J; junction bases unmatched: 3. CDR3 protein: CASSLIQGDTDTQYF. Here the CDR3 DNA reads TGTGCCAGCAGCTTAATACAGGGGGACACAGATACGCAGTATTTT. The full variable domain, completed using reference TRBV7-6 and TRBJ2-3, is GAGVSQSPRYKVTKRGQDVALRCDPISGHVSLYWYRQALGQGPEFLTYFNYEAQQDKSGLPNDRFSAERPEGSISTLTIQRTEQRDSAMYRCASSLIQGDTDTQYFGPGTRLTVL.

V usage is TRBV7-2 and J usage is TRBJ2-1; D is uncertain. CDR3 length: 11 residues. Germline-derived CDR1 and CDR2 are SGHTA and FQGNSA. Trimming took off 2 bases at V and 12 bases at J, with 8 bases between the two ends. Here the CDR3 reads CASSLNPTQFF. The CDR3 region has the DNA TGTGCCAGCAGCTTAAATCCAACGCAGTTCTTC.

Details on this clonotype: Germline is not matched at one junction end, which may reflect a read error. The rearrangement uses TRBV5-1 and TRBJ2-7; 7 nucleotides line up with TRBD1. Germline V CDR1 and CDR2: SGHRS, YFSETQ. This CDR3 spans 13 amino acids. The CDR3 DNA sequence: TGCGCCAGCAGCCTCCGGTTTAGGGACAGCCCTGACTTC. Translating it yields CASSLRFRDSPDF.